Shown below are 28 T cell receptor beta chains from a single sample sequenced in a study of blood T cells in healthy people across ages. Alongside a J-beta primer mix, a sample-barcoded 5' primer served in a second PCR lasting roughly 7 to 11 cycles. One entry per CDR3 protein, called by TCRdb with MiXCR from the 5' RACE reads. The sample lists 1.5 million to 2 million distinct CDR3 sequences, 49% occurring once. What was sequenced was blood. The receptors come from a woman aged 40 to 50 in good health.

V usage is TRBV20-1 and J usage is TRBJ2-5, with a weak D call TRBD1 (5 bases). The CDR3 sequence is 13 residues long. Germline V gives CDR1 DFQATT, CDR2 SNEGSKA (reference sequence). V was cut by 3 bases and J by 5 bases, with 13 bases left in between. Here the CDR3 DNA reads TGCAGTGCTAGCTCAGGGATCGGCGAGACCCAGTACTTC. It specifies CSASSGIGETQYF.

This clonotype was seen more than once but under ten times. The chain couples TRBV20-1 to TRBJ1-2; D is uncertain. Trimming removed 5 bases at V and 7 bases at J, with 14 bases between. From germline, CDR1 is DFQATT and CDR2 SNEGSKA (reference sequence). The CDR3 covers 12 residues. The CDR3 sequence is CSALRTLGGYTF. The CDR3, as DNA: TGCAGTGCTCTCCGGACCTTGGGTGGCTACACCTTC.

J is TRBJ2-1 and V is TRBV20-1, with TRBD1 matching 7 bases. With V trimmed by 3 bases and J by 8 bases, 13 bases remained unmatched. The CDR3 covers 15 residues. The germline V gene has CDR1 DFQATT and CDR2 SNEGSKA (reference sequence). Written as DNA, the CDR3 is TGCAGTGCTAGGGCGAGACAGGGCCCGGACGATGAGCAGTTCTTC. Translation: CSARARQGPDDEQFF.

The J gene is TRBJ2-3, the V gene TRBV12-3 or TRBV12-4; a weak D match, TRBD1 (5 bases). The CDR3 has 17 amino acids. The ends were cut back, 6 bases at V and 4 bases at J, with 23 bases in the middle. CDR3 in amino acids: CASSSWVGRDTADTQYF. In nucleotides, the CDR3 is TGTGCCAGCAGCTCCTGGGTGGGGCGCGACACCGCAGATACGCAGTATTTT.

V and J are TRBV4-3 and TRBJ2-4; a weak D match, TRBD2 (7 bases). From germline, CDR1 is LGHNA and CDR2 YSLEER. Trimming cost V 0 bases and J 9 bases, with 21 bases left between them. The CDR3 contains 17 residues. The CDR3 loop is CASSQDPGGVSTSIQYF. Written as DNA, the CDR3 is TGCGCCAGCAGCCAAGATCCGGGGGGCGTAAGTACCAGCATTCAGTACTTC.

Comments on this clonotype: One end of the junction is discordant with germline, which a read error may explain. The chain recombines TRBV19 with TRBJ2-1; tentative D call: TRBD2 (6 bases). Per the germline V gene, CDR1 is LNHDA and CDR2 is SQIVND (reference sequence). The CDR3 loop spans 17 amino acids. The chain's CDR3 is CANSISQISGLNNEQFF. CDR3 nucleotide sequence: TGTGCCAATAGTATTTCCCAGATTAGCGGATTAAACAATGAGCAGTTCTTC. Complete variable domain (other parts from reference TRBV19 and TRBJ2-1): DGGITQSPKYLFRKEGQNVTLSCEQNLNHDAMYWYRQDPGQGLRLIYYSQIVNDFQKGDIAEGYSVSREKKESFPLTVTSAQKNPTAFYLCANSISQISGLNNEQFFGPGTRLTVL.

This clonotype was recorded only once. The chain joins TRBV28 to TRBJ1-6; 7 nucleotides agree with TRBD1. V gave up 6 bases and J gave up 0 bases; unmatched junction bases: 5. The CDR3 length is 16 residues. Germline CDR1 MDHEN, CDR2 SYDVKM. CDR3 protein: CASRSGGGSYNSPLHF. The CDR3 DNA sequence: TGTGCCAGCAGATCAGGGGGGGGCTCCTATAATTCACCCCTCCACTTT.

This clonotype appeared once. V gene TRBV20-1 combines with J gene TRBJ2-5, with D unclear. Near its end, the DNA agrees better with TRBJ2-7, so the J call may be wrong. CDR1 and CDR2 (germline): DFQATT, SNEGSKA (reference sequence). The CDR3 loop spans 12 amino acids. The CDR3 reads CSPPRMDYEQYF. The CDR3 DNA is TGCAGTCCCCCAAGAATGGATTACGAGCAGTACTTC.

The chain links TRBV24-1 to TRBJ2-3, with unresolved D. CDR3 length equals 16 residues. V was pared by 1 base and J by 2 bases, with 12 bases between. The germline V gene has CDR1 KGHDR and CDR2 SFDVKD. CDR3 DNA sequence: TGTGCCACCAGTGATTTCCCTAGGACCTTCACAGATACGCAGTATTTT. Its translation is CATSDFPRTFTDTQYF.

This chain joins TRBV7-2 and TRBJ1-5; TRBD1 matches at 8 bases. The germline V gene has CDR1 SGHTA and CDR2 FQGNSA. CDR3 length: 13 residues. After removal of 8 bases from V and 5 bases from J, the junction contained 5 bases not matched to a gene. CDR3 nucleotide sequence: TGTGCCAGCCGACAGGGGATTGATCAGCCCCAGCATTTT. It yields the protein CASRQGIDQPQHF.

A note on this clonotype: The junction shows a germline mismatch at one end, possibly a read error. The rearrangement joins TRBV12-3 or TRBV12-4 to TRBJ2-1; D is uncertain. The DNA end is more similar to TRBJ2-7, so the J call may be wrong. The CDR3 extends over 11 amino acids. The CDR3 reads CTSRLYNEQYF. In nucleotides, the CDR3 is TGTACCAGCAGGCTCTACAATGAGCAGTACTTC.

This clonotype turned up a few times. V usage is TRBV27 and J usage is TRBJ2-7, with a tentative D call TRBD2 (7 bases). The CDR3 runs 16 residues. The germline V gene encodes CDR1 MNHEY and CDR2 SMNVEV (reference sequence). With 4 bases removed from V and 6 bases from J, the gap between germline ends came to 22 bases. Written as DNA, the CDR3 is TGTGCCAGCAGTTCTCGACTAGCAGGGGATCCCAGCGAGCAGTACTTC. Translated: CASSSRLAGDPSEQYF.

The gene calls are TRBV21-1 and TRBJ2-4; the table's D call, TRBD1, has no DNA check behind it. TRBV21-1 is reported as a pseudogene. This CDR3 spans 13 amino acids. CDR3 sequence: CASPGAGADIQYF. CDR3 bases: TGTGCCAGCCCCGGGGCAGGGGCCGACATTCAGTACTTC.

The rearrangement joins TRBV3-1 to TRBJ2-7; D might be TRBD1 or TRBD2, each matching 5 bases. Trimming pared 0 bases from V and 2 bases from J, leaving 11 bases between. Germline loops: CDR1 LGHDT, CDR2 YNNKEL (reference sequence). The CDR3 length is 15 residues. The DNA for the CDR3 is TGTGCCAGCAGCCAAGATGGTGGGACGCCCTACGAGCAGTACTTC. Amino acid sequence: CASSQDGGTPYEQYF.

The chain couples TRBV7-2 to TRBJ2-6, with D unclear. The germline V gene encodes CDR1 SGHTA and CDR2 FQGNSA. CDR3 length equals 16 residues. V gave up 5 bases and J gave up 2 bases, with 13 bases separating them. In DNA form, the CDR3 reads TGTGCCAGCAGCCCTACACCTAGTACTGGGGCCAACGTCCTGACTTTC. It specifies CASSPTPSTGANVLTF.

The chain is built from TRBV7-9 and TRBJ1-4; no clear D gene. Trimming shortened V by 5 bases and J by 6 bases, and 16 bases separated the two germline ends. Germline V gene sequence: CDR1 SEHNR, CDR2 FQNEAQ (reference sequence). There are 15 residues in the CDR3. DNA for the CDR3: TGTGCCAGCAGCCTACGACGGCCGACCGATGAAAAACTGTTTTTT. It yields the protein CASSLRRPTDEKLFF.

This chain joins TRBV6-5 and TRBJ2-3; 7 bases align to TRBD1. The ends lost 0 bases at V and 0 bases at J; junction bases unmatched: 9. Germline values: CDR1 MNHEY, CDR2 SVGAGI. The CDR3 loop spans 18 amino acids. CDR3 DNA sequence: TGTGCCAGCAGTTACTCCTCCGAGACAGGGAGTAGCACAGATACGCAGTATTTT. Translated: CASSYSSETGSSTDTQYF.

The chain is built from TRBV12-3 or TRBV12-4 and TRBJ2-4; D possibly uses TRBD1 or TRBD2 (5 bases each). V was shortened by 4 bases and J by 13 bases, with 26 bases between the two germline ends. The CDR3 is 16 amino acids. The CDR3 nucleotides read TGTGCCAGCAGTTCAACTAAACGGGACCAAGGAAGGGAGCAGTACTTC. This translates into CASSSTKRDQGREQYF.

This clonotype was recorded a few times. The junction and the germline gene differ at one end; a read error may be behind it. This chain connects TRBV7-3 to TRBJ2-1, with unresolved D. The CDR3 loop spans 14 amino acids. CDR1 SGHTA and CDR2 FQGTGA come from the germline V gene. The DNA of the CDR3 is TGTGCCAGCAGCTTATTGTCCTCCTCCAATGAGCAGTTCTTC. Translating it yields CASSLLSSSNEQFF.

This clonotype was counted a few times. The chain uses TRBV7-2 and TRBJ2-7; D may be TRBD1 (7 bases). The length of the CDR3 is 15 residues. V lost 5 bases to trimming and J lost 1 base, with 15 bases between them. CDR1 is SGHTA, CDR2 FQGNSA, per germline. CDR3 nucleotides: TGTGCCAGCAGCCCGAGGAGGGGGCCGTCCTACGAGCAGTACTTC. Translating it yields CASSPRRGPSYEQYF.

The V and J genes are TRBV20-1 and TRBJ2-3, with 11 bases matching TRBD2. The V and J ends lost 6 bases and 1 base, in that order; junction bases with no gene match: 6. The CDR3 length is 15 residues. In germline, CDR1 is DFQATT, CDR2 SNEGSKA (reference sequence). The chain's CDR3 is CSADGTSGRTDTQYF. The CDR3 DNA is TGCAGTGCCGACGGGACTAGCGGACGCACAGATACGCAGTATTTT.

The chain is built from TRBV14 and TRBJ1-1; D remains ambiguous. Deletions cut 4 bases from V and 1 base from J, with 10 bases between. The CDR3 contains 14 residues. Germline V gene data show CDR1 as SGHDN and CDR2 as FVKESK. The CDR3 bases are TGTGCCAGCAGCCGCCCCGGTAGGAACACTGAAGCTTTCTTT. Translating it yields CASSRPGRNTEAFF. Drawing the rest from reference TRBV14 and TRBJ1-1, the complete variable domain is EAGVTQFPSHSVIEKGQTVTLRCDPISGHDNLYWYRRVMGKEIKFLLHFVKESKQDESGMPNNRFLAERTGGTYSTLKVQPAELEDSGVYFCASSRPGRNTEAFFGQGTRLTVV.

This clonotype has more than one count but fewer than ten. Written as DNA, the CDR3 is TGTGCCAGCAGTTTAATCCGCAGGGAACATGAGCAGTTCTTC. Translating gives CASSLIRREHEQFF. The V gene is TRBV28, the J gene TRBJ2-1; D possibly corresponds to TRBD1 (5 bases). The germline V gene encodes CDR1 MDHEN and CDR2 SYDVKM. CDR3 length: 14 residues. V lost 2 bases, J lost 8 bases, and 13 bases lay in between.

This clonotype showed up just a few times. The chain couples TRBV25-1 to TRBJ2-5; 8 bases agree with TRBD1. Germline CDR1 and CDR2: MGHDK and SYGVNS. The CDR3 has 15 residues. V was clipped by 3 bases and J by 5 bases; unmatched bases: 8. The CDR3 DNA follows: TGTGCCAGCAGTGAGGCCAGGGGGCGCGAGGAGACCCAGTACTTC. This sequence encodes CASSEARGREETQYF.

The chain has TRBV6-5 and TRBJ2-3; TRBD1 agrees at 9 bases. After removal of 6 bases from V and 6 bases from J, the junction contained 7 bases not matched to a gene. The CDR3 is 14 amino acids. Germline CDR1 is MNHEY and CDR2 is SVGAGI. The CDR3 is CASRKGQGRDTQYF. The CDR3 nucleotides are TGTGCCAGCAGGAAAGGACAGGGGAGGGATACGCAGTATTTT.

The CDR3 here is CASSQELDEVYQETQYF. CDR3 nucleotide sequence: TGTGCCAGCAGCCAAGAACTGGACGAGGTGTACCAAGAGACCCAGTACTTC. The V gene is TRBV3-1, the J gene TRBJ2-5, with no clear D. Germline CDR1 LGHDT, CDR2 YNNKEL (reference sequence). V was pared by 0 bases and J by 0 bases, with 14 bases between. This CDR3 contains 17 residues.

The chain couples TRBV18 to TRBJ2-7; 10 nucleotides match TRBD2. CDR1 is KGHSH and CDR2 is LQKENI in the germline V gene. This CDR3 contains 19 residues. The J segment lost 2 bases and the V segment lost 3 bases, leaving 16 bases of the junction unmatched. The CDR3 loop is CASSPNPGLASGGAYEQYF. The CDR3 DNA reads TGTGCCAGCTCACCGAATCCGGGACTAGCGTCGGGAGGGGCCTACGAGCAGTACTTC.

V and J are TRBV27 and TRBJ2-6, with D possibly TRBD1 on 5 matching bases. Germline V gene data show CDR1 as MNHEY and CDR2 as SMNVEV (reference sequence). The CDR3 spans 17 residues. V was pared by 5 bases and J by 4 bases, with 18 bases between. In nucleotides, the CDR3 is TGTGCCAGCAGTAGGCAGGGTACCCAACCAGGGGCCAACGTCCTGACTTTC. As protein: CASSRQGTQPGANVLTF.